This is a list of T cell receptor beta chains from one sample in a study of blood T cell repertoires in COVID-19. TCRdb keeps only in-frame clones here, not all; method: immunoSEQ multiplex PCR. The sample consists of some 330,000 clones, around 86% of them appearing once. Sequenced input: PBMCs or T cells enriched from blood (not recorded which). The receptors were gathered from a woman aged 50 to 65 who had recovered from COVID-19. CDR3s include the opening cysteine and the closing phenylalanine or tryptophan. The order of the fields is D gene, V gene, J gene, CDR3 DNA, CDR3 protein. A D gene is named only where the DNA matches it firmly.

-	TRBV24-1	TRBJ2-5	TGTGCCACCAGTGATCCAGGGCAAGAGACCCAGTACTTC	CATSDPGQETQYF
TRBD1	TRBV6-5	TRBJ1-3	TGTGCCAGCAGTTACTCAGGGACAGGGACTGGAAACACCATATATTTT	CASSYSGTGTGNTIYF
-	TRBV10-1	TRBJ2-1	TGCGCCAGCAGTGAACCCGGGACACCTTACAATGAGCAGTTCTTC	CASSEPGTPYNEQFF
-	TRBV4-1	TRBJ2-2	TGCGCCAGCACCGATTTGGGAGCCGGGGAGCTGTTTTTT	CASTDLGAGELFF
TRBD1	TRBV18	TRBJ2-7	TGTGCCAGCTCCCGGGACAGCTCCTACGAGCAGTACTTC	CASSRDSSYEQYF
TRBD2	TRBV11-3	TRBJ2-3	TGTGCCAGCAGCCCTAGCGGTCCAGATACGCAGTATTTT	CASSPSGPDTQYF
-	TRBV27	TRBJ2-6	TGTGCCAGCAGCAGGGACTCTGGGGCCAACGTCCTGACTTTC	CASSRDSGANVLTF
-	TRBV9	TRBJ1-1	TGTGCCAGCAGCGTAGAAGTACAGGGAACAGAAGCTTTCTTT	CASSVEVQGTEAFF
TRBD1	TRBV7-8	TRBJ1-4	TGTGCCAGCAGCCCGGGCGTTCAGGCAGGGGGCAATGAAAAACTGTTTTTT	CASSPGVQAGGNEKLFF
-	TRBV11-2	TRBJ2-7	TGTGCCAGCAGCTTAGATATCACCTTTAGCGAGCAGTACTTC	CASSLDITFSEQYF
-	TRBV9	TRBJ2-5	TGTGCCAGCAGCGTCTACGGGGTCGGCGAGACCCAGTACTTC	CASSVYGVGETQYF
-	TRBV7-9	TRBJ1-6	TGTGCCAGCAGCATCGCAGGGATACCTTCTTATAATTCACCCCTCCACTTT	CASSIAGIPSYNSPLHF
-	TRBV7-9	TRBJ2-7	TGTGCCAGCAGCTTAGCCCTGGCGGGCCCAGACGAGCAGTACTTC	CASSLALAGPDEQYF
-	TRBV19	TRBJ2-3	TGTGCCAGTAGTGAGGCCGTACGCACAGATACGCAGTATTTT	CASSEAVRTDTQYF
-	TRBV30	TRBJ1-1	TGTGCCTGGAATCGGGGGGGTGGCACTGAAGCTTTCTTT	CAWNRGGGTEAFF